One sample yielded the 3 T cell receptor beta chains listed below, sequenced in a study of identical twins. TCRdb fed the 5' RACE reads into MiXCR, producing one record per CDR3 protein. The repertoire consists of around 280,000 distinct CDR3 sequences, with approximately 8.5% occurring once and the leading ten covering less than 2.5%. In addition, the sample was reused for a study of yellow fever vaccine responses in identical twins.

Sequencing used memory (CD45RO+) T cells sorted from blood. These receptors were taken from a woman aged 18-29 years in good health.

This clonotype was seen more than once but under ten times. The V call is TRBV5-1, the J call TRBJ2-1; 16 nucleotides line up with TRBD2. The V gene's germline CDR1 is SGHRS and CDR2 YFSETQ. The CDR3 is 16 amino acids. The ends lost 4 bases at V and 6 bases at J; junction bases unmatched: 4. The CDR3 DNA is TGCGCCAGCAGCCTTGGGACTAGCGGGGGGGCCAATGAGCAGTTCTTC. Residues: CASSLGTSGGANEQFF.

V and J are TRBV18 and TRBJ2-7, with 13 nucleotides matching TRBD2. This CDR3 is built from 15 residues. Germline V CDR1 and CDR2: KGHSH, LQKENI. Trimming took 4 bases from V and 3 from J; bases not matched to a gene: 3. The CDR3 nucleotides are TGTGCCAGCTCACAGGGGACTAGCGGGGACTACGAGCAGTACTTC. Protein sequence: CASSQGTSGDYEQYF.

V usage is TRBV7-9 and J usage is TRBJ2-7, with D perhaps being TRBD1 or TRBD2 (5 bases each). Germline CDR1 SEHNR, CDR2 FQNEAQ (reference sequence). Trimming shortened V by 4 bases and J by 0 bases, and 13 bases separated the two germline ends. The CDR3 is made up of 15 amino acids. CDR3 region: CASSSEAGTSYEQYV. For the CDR3, the DNA is TGTGCCAGCAGCTCTGAGGCAGGGACCTCCTACGAGCAGTACGTC.